The rows below give T cell receptor beta chains drawn from one sample of a study of blood T cell repertoires in COVID-19. Sequencing was performed with immunoSEQ multiplex PCR; in TCRdb, only in-frame clones are kept and a portion is missing. The repertoire holds about 320,000 clones, about 86% seen once, with about 1.2% in the top ten. The sequenced material came from peripheral blood. These receptors were obtained from a woman between 50 and 59 years old with acute or convalescent COVID-19. CDR3s include the opening cysteine and the closing phenylalanine or tryptophan.

j_call v_call cdr3_aa
TRBJ1-4 TRBV11-2 CASSLERGMDEKLFF
TRBJ1-2 TRBV5-6 CASSSVGVTGGMDGYTF
TRBJ1-1 TRBV28 CASSFGKVNTEAFF
TRBJ1-6 TRBV30 CAWSIGTGERAFNSPLHF
TRBJ2-1 TRBV5-8 CASSRILWLTSGISEEQFF
TRBJ1-5 TRBV4-1 CASSQQRHQPQHF
TRBJ1-4 TRBV27 CASSSRGVPNEKLFF
TRBJ1-5 TRBV24-1 CATSDPTGDQPQHF
TRBJ2-3 TRBV21-1 CASSPGGRGQDTQYF
TRBJ1-5 TRBV15 CATSIIQGAGQPQHF
TRBJ1-1 TRBV7-6 CASSRTGGGVYTEAFF
TRBJ2-1 TRBV27 CASRPGVSYNEQFF
TRBJ2-1 TRBV27 CASSPLWLGGSYNEQFF
TRBJ1-6 TRBV27 CASSRGDSLSPLHF
TRBJ2-1 TRBV18 CASSHGDSLRQFF
TRBJ1-2 TRBV9 CASSAEDRRYNYGYTF
TRBJ1-2 TRBV4-1 CASSRSETANYGYTF
TRBJ1-4 TRBV4-3 CASSQTQAGAGDEKLFF